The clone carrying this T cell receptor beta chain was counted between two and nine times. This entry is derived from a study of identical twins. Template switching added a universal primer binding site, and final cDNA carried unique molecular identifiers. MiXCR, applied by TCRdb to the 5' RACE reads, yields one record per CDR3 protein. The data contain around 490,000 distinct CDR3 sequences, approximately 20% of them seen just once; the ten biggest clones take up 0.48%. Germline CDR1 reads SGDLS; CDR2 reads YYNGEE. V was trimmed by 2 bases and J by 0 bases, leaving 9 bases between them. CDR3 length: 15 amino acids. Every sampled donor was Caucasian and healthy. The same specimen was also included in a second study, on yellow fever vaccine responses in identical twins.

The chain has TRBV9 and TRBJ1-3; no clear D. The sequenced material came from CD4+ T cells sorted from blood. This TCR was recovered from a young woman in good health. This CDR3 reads CASSVEIASGNTIYF. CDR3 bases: TGTGCCAGCAGCGTGGAAATCGCCTCTGGAAACACCATATATTTT.